This is a list of T cell receptor beta chains from one sample in a study of beta chain features in type 1 diabetes. The table came from immunoSEQ multiplex PCR; TCRdb's copy has only in-frame clones and leaves some out. Here the sample spans 350,000 to 450,000 clones, less than 15% being singletons. The sample taken for sequencing was naive CD4+ T cells from blood. Source of these receptors: a young woman in good health. The CDR3 runs from the conserved cysteine through the conserved F or W. Each record gives: clone size, V gene, J gene, D gene, CDR3 DNA, CDR3 protein. D genes are given only for firm matches. Size is omitted from some rows. Given values are once, few, many or a class for expanded clones.

clone_size: -
v_call: TRBV7-8
j_call: TRBJ1-1
d_call: TRBD1
cdr3_nt: TGTGCCAGCAGCCCCGGGACAGTACCTTCACCTGAAGCTTTCTTT
cdr3_aa: CASSPGTVPSPEAFF

clone_size: few
v_call: TRBV28
j_call: TRBJ2-1
d_call: TRBD2
cdr3_nt: TGTGCCAGCAGTTTGCCCCTAGCGGGAGGGCCTAATGAGCAGTTCTTC
cdr3_aa: CASSLPLAGGPNEQFF

clone_size: -
v_call: TRBV10-3
j_call: TRBJ2-7
d_call: -
cdr3_nt: TGTGCCATCAGGTCAGACATCGAGCAGTACTTC
cdr3_aa: CAIRSDIEQYF

clone_size: few
v_call: TRBV28
j_call: TRBJ1-1
d_call: -
cdr3_nt: TGTGCCAGCAGTTTGCCGGGGGTCACTGAAGCTTTCTTT
cdr3_aa: CASSLPGVTEAFF

clone_size: few
v_call: TRBV7-3
j_call: TRBJ2-5
d_call: -
cdr3_nt: TGTGCCAGCAGCTTGGGACTCATTGAGACCCAGTACTTC
cdr3_aa: CASSLGLIETQYF

clone_size: -
v_call: TRBV18
j_call: TRBJ2-3
d_call: TRBD2
cdr3_nt: TGTGCCAGCTCACCACAGGCCCGGACTTCCCAGCGGGGAGGTACGCAGTATTTT
cdr3_aa: CASSPQARTSQRGGTQYF

clone_size: -
v_call: TRBV28
j_call: TRBJ2-3
d_call: -
cdr3_nt: TGTGCCAGCACTCCTGCGAACACAGATACGCAGTATTTT
cdr3_aa: CASTPANTDTQYF

clone_size: few
v_call: TRBV20-1
j_call: TRBJ2-1
d_call: -
cdr3_nt: TGCAGTGCTACCCGTCCCGGGACTCCGTTCTTC
cdr3_aa: CSATRPGTPFF

clone_size: once
v_call: TRBV5-1
j_call: TRBJ2-3
d_call: -
cdr3_nt: TGCGCCAGCAGCTTGAGTAGCGGCTCAGATACGCAGTATTTT
cdr3_aa: CASSLSSGSDTQYF

clone_size: few
v_call: TRBV6-5
j_call: TRBJ2-7
d_call: TRBD2
cdr3_nt: TGTGCCAGCAAGACTAGCGGGAGGACCAACTACGAGCAGTACTTC
cdr3_aa: CASKTSGRTNYEQYF

clone_size: few
v_call: TRBV28
j_call: TRBJ2-3
d_call: TRBD1
cdr3_nt: TGTGCCAGCAGGGACAGGGCTGGCACAGATACGCAGTATTTT
cdr3_aa: CASRDRAGTDTQYF

clone_size: -
v_call: TRBV6-4
j_call: TRBJ2-1
d_call: TRBD1
cdr3_nt: TGTGCCAGCAGTGACGGAAGGGACAGGGCCGGTGAGCAGTTCTTC
cdr3_aa: CASSDGRDRAGEQFF

clone_size: -
v_call: TRBV7-9
j_call: TRBJ2-7
d_call: TRBD1
cdr3_nt: TGTGCCAGCAGCTTCTTACAGGGGGCGAAAGAGCAGTACTTC
cdr3_aa: CASSFLQGAKEQYF

clone_size: -
v_call: TRBV29-1
j_call: TRBJ2-1
d_call: -
cdr3_nt: TGCAGCGTTGAAGGCCTAGCGCCCAATGAGCAGTTCTTC
cdr3_aa: CSVEGLAPNEQFF

clone_size: -
v_call: TRBV28
j_call: TRBJ2-2
d_call: TRBD1
cdr3_nt: TGTGCCAGCAGCTCGCCCGGGACAGACACCGGGGAGCTGTTTTTT
cdr3_aa: CASSSPGTDTGELFF

clone_size: -
v_call: TRBV5-1
j_call: TRBJ1-5
d_call: -
cdr3_nt: TGCGCCAGCAGCTTATCCAGTTACAATCAGCCCCAGCATTTT
cdr3_aa: CASSLSSYNQPQHF

clone_size: -
v_call: TRBV5-4
j_call: TRBJ2-7
d_call: TRBD1
cdr3_nt: TGTGCCAGCAGCCCCCCCGGGACAGCTCATTCCTACGAGCAGTACTTC
cdr3_aa: CASSPPGTAHSYEQYF

clone_size: few
v_call: TRBV29-1
j_call: TRBJ2-2
d_call: -
cdr3_nt: TGCAGCGTTGAAACGGGAGTAGGCGGGGAGCTGTTTTTT
cdr3_aa: CSVETGVGGELFF

clone_size: -
v_call: TRBV7-2
j_call: TRBJ2-2
d_call: -
cdr3_nt: TGTGCCAGCAGCTGGAACAGGGTTGGCACCGGGGAGCTGTTTTTT
cdr3_aa: CASSWNRVGTGELFF

clone_size: few
v_call: TRBV28
j_call: TRBJ2-7
d_call: TRBD2
cdr3_nt: TGTGCCAGCAGCTCTTCGGGACTAGCGGGCTACGAGCAGTACTTC
cdr3_aa: CASSSSGLAGYEQYF